A single sample gave rise to the 19 T cell receptor beta chains below, sequenced in a study of neurological immune-mediated disorders. Time point noted: longitudinal time-point 3. One entry per CDR3 protein, called by TCRdb with MiXCR from the 5' RACE reads. The repertoire has under 130,000 distinct CDR3 sequences, 10% to 12% of them found once; the top ten carry approximately 3.1%. The sequencing input was PBMCs. The source of these receptors is a female donor with HTLV-1-associated myelopathy (HAM/TSP).

This clonotype was recorded a few times. A much larger clone differs by one base, so this may be a read error. V gene TRBV10-3 combines with J gene TRBJ2-7, with a weak D call TRBD1 (5 bases). The CDR3 runs 13 residues. V was pared by 5 bases and J by 4 bases, with 12 bases between. Germline values: CDR1 ENHRY, CDR2 SYGVKD. CDR3 nucleotides: TGTGCCATCAGTTATAGGGGCGATTACGAGCAGTACTTC. Amino acids: CAISYRGDYEQYF.

This clonotype was detected a few times. This chain joins TRBV4-1 and TRBJ2-7, with 7 bases lining up with TRBD1. J lost 6 bases, V lost 3 bases, and 11 bases had no gene match. The CDR3 length is 15 residues. The V gene's germline CDR1 is MGHRA and CDR2 YSYEKL. The CDR3, as DNA: TGCGCCAGCAGCCATGGAGACAGGGTGTTCTCCGAGCAGTACTTC. This codes for CASSHGDRVFSEQYF.

This clonotype appeared many times. The chain carries TRBV5-1 and TRBJ1-2, with D possibly TRBD1 on 5 matching bases. CDR1 is SGHRS and CDR2 is YFSETQ in the germline V gene. The CDR3 spans 15 residues. Trimming took 4 bases from V and 3 from J, leaving 16 bases between them. CDR3: CASSPTTVLDYGYTF. The CDR3 nucleotides read TGCGCCAGCAGCCCTACGACAGTTTTAGACTATGGCTACACCTTC.

Many counts were recorded for this clonotype. The J gene is TRBJ1-5, the V gene TRBV5-5; a possible D gene is TRBD1 (6 bases). Germline V gene sequence: CDR1 SGHKS, CDR2 YYEKEE (reference sequence). The ends were cut back, 4 bases at V and 1 base at J, with 12 bases in the middle. This CDR3 has 15 amino acids. The DNA of the CDR3 is TGTGCCAGCAGCCCTAGGGGGGTAAGCAATCAGCCCCAGCATTTT. It is translated as CASSPRGVSNQPQHF.

This clonotype appeared many times. This chain links TRBV2 with TRBJ1-2, with D uncertain. CDR1 is SNHLY, CDR2 FYNNEI, per germline. This CDR3 has 11 residues. V lost 4 bases to trimming and J lost 6 bases, with 6 bases between them. CDR3 residues: CASSVYDGYTF. CDR3 DNA: TGTGCCAGCAGTGTTTACGATGGCTACACCTTC.

The table lists this clonotype with many counts. J is TRBJ2-7 and V is TRBV12-3 or TRBV12-4; 10 positions match TRBD2. The CDR3 consists of 14 residues. With 6 bases clipped from V and 3 bases from J, the junction kept 5 bases outside the gene matches. This chain's CDR3 is CASRRSSGGYEQYF. CDR3 nucleotide sequence: TGTGCCAGCAGAAGATCTAGCGGGGGCTACGAGCAGTACTTC.

This clonotype came up many times. The V call is TRBV29-1, the J call TRBJ2-3; 9 bases agree with TRBD2. The V gene end was trimmed by 0 bases and the J gene end by 5 bases; junction bases not matched to a gene: 12. Germline-derived CDR1 and CDR2 are SQVTM and ANQGSEA. The CDR3 covers 17 residues. CDR3 in amino acids: CSVEDHGIAGALDTQYF. CDR3 nucleotides: TGCAGCGTTGAAGATCACGGAATAGCGGGGGCCTTAGATACGCAGTATTTT.

At least ten counts were recorded for this clonotype. The chain uses TRBV20-1 and TRBJ2-7; D unresolved. The CDR3 covers 13 residues. Germline V lookup: CDR1 DFQATT, CDR2 SNEGSKA (reference sequence). Trimming removed 0 bases from V and 2 bases from J, with 8 bases in between. CDR3 sequence (DNA): TGCAGTGCTAGAGATTCCCGGGCCTACGAGCAGTACTTC. Its protein product is CSARDSRAYEQYF.

This clonotype was counted ten times or more. The chain has TRBV5-5 and TRBJ1-4; a possible D gene is TRBD1 (5 bases). The CDR3 contains 15 residues. Per germline, CDR1 SGHKS and CDR2 YYEKEE (reference sequence). Between the trimmed V and J ends, which lost 4 bases and 10 bases, there was a span of 20 bases. The CDR3 coding sequence is TGTGCCAGCAGCCAGGTCACAGGCCCCGTTGGAAAACTGTTTTTT. It codes for CASSQVTGPVGKLFF.

About this clonotype: A single base separates this from a much larger clone, so it may be a read error. The chain has TRBV27 and TRBJ2-2; TRBD1 aligns across 9 bases. Looked up from germline, CDR1 is MNHEY and CDR2 is SMNVEV (reference sequence). V gave up 4 bases and J gave up 4 bases; unmatched junction bases: 7. The CDR3 totals 16 residues. CDR3 DNA: TGTGCCAGCAGTTCCGCCGGGACAGGGATCACCGGGGAGCTGTTTTTT. Translating it yields CASSSAGTGITGELFF.

This clonotype was picked up many times. This rearrangement joins TRBV5-5 to TRBJ1-5, with D tentatively TRBD1 (5 bases). The V end lost 1 base, the J end lost 7 bases, and 27 bases lay between the germline ends. This CDR3 has 19 amino acids. CDR1 is SGHKS and CDR2 is YYEKEE in the germline V gene (reference sequence). The CDR3 DNA sequence: TGTGCCAGCAGCTTGCTTCTTGGGGCAGCCGACCCCCGGGGGCAGCCCCAGCATTTT. Translated, it gives CASSLLLGAADPRGQPQHF.

This clonotype has ten or more counts. J is TRBJ2-2 and V is TRBV2; 7 bases are shared with TRBD1. Germline lookup yields CDR1 SNHLY and CDR2 FYNNEI. The CDR3 covers 16 residues. V lost 5 bases to trimming and J lost 4 bases; unmatched junction nucleotides: 10. CDR3 residues: CASSKVTGLTTGELFF. The CDR3 bases are TGTGCCAGCAGTAAGGTGACAGGGCTTACCACCGGGGAGCTGTTTTTT.

This clonotype has ten or more counts. The chain combines TRBV10-1 with TRBJ2-1, with 10 bases fitting TRBD1. The V gene's germline CDR1 is WNHNN and CDR2 SYGVQD (reference sequence). This CDR3 is 16 amino acids long. V was clipped by 3 bases and J by 7 bases; unmatched bases: 9. CDR3 sequence (DNA): TGCGCCAGCAGTGACAGGCGGGGGACAGGGGTAAATGAGCAGTTCTTC. Amino acids: CASSDRRGTGVNEQFF.

This clonotype appeared many times. The CDR3 here is CSARDLRSHGTSGELFF. In DNA, the CDR3 is TGCAGTGCTAGAGATCTTCGTTCCCACGGGACCTCCGGGGAGCTGTTTTTT. The chain recombines TRBV20-1 with TRBJ2-2; possibly TRBD1 or TRBD2 for D (5 bases each). The CDR3 has 17 residues. Germline V gene sequence: CDR1 DFQATT, CDR2 SNEGSKA (reference sequence). V was trimmed by 0 bases and J by 6 bases, leaving 20 bases between them.

This clonotype has at least ten counts. The V and J genes are TRBV12-3 or TRBV12-4 and TRBJ2-7; maybe TRBD1 (6 bases). Trimming stripped 3 bases from V and 2 bases from J, with 8 bases between. CDR3 size: 13 residues. CDR3 in amino acids: CASSFGQPYEQYF. CDR3 sequence (DNA): TGTGCCAGCAGTTTTGGACAGCCCTACGAGCAGTACTTC.

The table lists this clonotype with a few counts. V is TRBV27 and J is TRBJ1-4, with unresolved D. Trimming cost V 1 base and J 8 bases, with 8 bases left between them. This CDR3 is built from 13 residues. Germline V gene lookup returns CDR1 MNHEY and CDR2 SMNVEV (reference sequence). The CDR3 region is CASSLWAPEKLFF. As DNA, the CDR3 is TGTGCCAGCAGTTTATGGGCTCCAGAAAAACTGTTTTTT.

In this sample, this clonotype turned up many times. The rearrangement uses TRBV5-1 and TRBJ2-5; 7 positions match TRBD1. CDR3 length equals 13 residues. V was clipped by 3 bases and J by 2 bases; unmatched bases: 1. CDR1 SGHRS and CDR2 YFSETQ come from the germline V gene. This chain's CDR3 is CASSSDRQETQYF. As DNA, the CDR3 is TGCGCCAGCAGCTCGGACAGGCAAGAGACCCAGTACTTC.

This clonotype was found many times. The rearrangement uses TRBV7-7 and TRBJ2-1; 8 nucleotides match TRBD1. Germline assignment: CDR1 SSHAT and CDR2 FNYEAQ (reference sequence). The CDR3 contains 15 residues. The junction had 7 bases not matched to a gene; V was cut back by 1 base and J by 8 bases. CDR3 in DNA: TGTGCCAGCAGCTTAGGTTCAGGGGGCCTGTATGAGCAGTTCTTC. Translation gives CASSLGSGGLYEQFF.

The sample holds many counts of this clonotype. The V gene is TRBV11-2, the J gene TRBJ2-1; TRBD2 matches at 13 bases. Per the germline V gene, CDR1 is SGHAT and CDR2 is FQNNGV. Losses at the gene ends were 5 bases for V and 4 bases for J; bases not matched to a gene: 5. The CDR3 spans 16 residues. This CDR3 reads CASSIGLAGVYNEQFF. The CDR3 DNA sequence: TGTGCCAGCAGCATAGGACTAGCGGGGGTATACAATGAGCAGTTCTTC.